The sample holds a few counts of the clone carrying this T cell receptor beta chain. How the authors handled the data: For nucleated cells, counts were estimated from reference gene primer amplification. The assay was immunoSEQ multiplex PCR, and TCRdb's table has in-frame clones only and misses some. V and J calls and clone size come straight from that table; D and trimming were deduced from the DNA. The repertoire holds approximately 210,000 clones, approximately 87% seen once, with about 2.5% in the top ten. This entry belongs to a study of blood T cell repertoires in COVID-19. Whole-study context: Material from acute and convalescent COVID-19 was sourced from the United States, Italy and Spain. T cells, B-cell-depleted T cells, or PBMCs provided the cDNA or gDNA that served as material.

The J segment lost 2 bases and the V segment lost 5 bases, leaving 13 bases of the junction unmatched. The CDR3 is made up of 18 amino acids. Per the germline V gene, CDR1 is LNHNV and CDR2 is YYDKDF (reference sequence). This clonotype originated in a woman in her 70s with active or convalescent COVID-19. Material for sequencing was peripheral blood. This rearrangement joins TRBV15 to TRBJ1-5, with 9 bases that match TRBD1. CDR3 in DNA: TGTGCCACCAGCTCCTCACAAACAGGGGGCGGACGCAATCAGCCCCAGCATTTT. This codes for CATSSSQTGGGRNQPQHF.